One TCR beta chain is described in this entry. Its antigen is as yet unknown. A far larger clone is only one base removed, so a read error is likely. The authors reverse transcribed all of the isolated RNA, so sequencing captured expressed TCRB transcripts. Profiling relied on immunoSEQ multiplex PCR, and the TCRdb table lists in-frame clones only, not all of them. The sample contains almost 350,000 clones, around 8% of which appear only once. This sample stems from a study of beta chain features in type 1 diabetes. Broader study findings: No resolution was reached here on whether HLA type influences TCRB rearrangement.

Germline lookup yields CDR1 MNHNS and CDR2 SASEGT. The CDR3 loop spans 13 amino acids. V gave up 6 bases and J gave up 5 bases; unmatched junction bases: 3. The specimen sequenced was central memory CD4+ T cells from blood. The TCR comes from a woman between 18 and 30 years old in good health. The chain uses TRBV6-1 and TRBJ2-1; 8 bases map to TRBD2. CDR3 amino acids: CASRLAVNNEQFF. In DNA, the CDR3 is TGTGCCAGCAGACTAGCGGTTAACAATGAGCAGTTCTTC.